This T cell receptor (beta chain) comes out of a study of T-cell memory formation after mild COVID-19. The study, taken as a whole, reports: Memory cells collected pre-infection included some clones that later responded, suggesting cross-reactive memory joined.

cDNA libraries for TCR alpha and TCR beta, carrying sample barcodes and UMIs, came from 5'RACE with constant-segment primers. TCRdb re-analysed the 5' RACE reads in MiXCR, keeping a single row per CDR3 protein. Of hundreds of thousands of distinct CDR3 sequences in the sample, approximately 15% were seen once. Remarks on this clonotype: What it binds is not known.

The length of the CDR3 is 15 residues. The J segment lost 1 base and the V segment lost 0 bases, leaving 2 bases of the junction unmatched. Germline V CDR1 and CDR2: SGHRS, YFSETQ. The sequencing input was PBMCs or a T cell subset sorted from them (not recorded which). This receptor was taken from a man younger than 35 who had mild COVID-19 (a few samples of this study predate the infection). Cell type and time point are not known. The chain joins TRBV5-1 to TRBJ1-1; TRBD1 matches 8 bases. CDR3 DNA: TGCGCCAGCAGCTTGGTAGGACAGGGGAACACTGAAGCTTTCTTT. This codes for CASSLVGQGNTEAFF.